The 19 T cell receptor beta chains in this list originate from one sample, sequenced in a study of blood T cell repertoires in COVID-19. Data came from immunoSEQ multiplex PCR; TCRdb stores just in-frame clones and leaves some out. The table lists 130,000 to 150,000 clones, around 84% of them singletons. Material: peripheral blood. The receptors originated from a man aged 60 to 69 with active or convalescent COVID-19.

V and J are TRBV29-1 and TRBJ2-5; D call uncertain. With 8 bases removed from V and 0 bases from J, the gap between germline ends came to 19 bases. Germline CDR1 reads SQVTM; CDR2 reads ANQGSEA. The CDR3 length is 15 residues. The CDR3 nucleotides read TGCAGCTACTCCCGCGGCCACGGATACCAAGAGACCCAGTACTTC. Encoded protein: CSYSRGHGYQETQYF.

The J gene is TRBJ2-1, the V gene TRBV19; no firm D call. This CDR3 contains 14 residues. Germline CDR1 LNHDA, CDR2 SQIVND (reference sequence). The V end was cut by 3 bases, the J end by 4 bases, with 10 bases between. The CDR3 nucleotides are TGTGCCAGTAGTATCTTAGCTGGTTACAATGAGCAGTTCTTC. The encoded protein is CASSILAGYNEQFF. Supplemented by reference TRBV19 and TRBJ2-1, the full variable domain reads DGGITQSPKYLFRKEGQNVTLSCEQNLNHDAMYWYRQDPGQGLRLIYYSQIVNDFQKGDIAEGYSVSREKKESFPLTVTSAQKNPTAFYLCASSILAGYNEQFFGPGTRLTVL.

In nucleotides, the CDR3 is TGTGCCACCGGACGAGAGGGAATCGAGACCCAGTACTTC. This codes for CATGREGIETQYF. The gene calls are TRBV24-1 and TRBJ2-5, with a possible D match to TRBD2 (5 bases). V was trimmed by 9 bases and J by 5 bases, leaving 15 bases between them. Germline V lookup: CDR1 KGHDR, CDR2 SFDVKD. CDR3 length: 13 amino acids.

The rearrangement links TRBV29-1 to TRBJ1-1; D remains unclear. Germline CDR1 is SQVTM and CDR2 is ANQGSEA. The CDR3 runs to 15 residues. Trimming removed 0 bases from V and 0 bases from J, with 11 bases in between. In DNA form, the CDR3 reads TGCAGCGTTGAAGATCAGGCAGTAATGAACACTGAAGCTTTCTTT. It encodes CSVEDQAVMNTEAFF.

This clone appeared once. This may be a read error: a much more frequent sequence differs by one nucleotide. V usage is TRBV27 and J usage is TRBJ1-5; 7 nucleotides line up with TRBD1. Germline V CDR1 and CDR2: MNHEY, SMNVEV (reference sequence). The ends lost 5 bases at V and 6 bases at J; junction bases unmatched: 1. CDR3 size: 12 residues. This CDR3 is CASSTGVQPQHF. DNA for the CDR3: TGTGCCAGCAGTACAGGGGTTCAGCCCCAGCATTTT.

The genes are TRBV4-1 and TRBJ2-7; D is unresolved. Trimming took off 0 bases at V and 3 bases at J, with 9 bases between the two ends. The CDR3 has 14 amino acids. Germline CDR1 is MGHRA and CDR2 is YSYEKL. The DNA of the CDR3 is TGCGCCAGCAGCCAAGAGTGGCCCCGCTACGAGCAGTACTTC. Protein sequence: CASSQEWPRYEQYF.

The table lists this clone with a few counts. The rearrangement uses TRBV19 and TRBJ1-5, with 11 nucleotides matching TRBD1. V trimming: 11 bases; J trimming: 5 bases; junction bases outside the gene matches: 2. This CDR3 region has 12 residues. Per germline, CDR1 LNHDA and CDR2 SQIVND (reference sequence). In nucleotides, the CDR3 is TGTGCCGCGGGACAGGGGGATCAGCCCCAGCATTTT. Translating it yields CAAGQGDQPQHF. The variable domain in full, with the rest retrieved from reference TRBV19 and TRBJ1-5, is DGGITQSPKYLFRKEGQNVTLSCEQNLNHDAMYWYRQDPGQGLRLIYYSQIVNDFQKGDIAEGYSVSREKKESFPLTVTSAQKNPTAFYLCAAGQGDQPQHFGDGTRLSIL.

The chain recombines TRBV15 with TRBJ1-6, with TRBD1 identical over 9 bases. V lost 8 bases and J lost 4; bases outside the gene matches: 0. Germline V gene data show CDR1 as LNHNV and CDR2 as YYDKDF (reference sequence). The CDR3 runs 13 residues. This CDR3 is CATGQGYNSPLHF. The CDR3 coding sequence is TGTGCCACCGGACAGGGGTATAATTCACCCCTCCACTTT.

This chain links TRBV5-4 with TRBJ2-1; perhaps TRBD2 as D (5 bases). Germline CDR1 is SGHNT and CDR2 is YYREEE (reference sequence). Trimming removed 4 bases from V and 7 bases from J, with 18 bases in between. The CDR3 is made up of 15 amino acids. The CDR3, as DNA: TGTGCCAGCAGCCCGGCGGGTACCGTTAGAAATGAGCAGTTCTTC. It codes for CASSPAGTVRNEQFF.

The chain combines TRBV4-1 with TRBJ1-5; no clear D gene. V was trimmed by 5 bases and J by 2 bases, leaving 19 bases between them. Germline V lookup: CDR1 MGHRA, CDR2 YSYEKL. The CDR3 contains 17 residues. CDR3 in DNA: TGCGCCAGCAGCACCCACGTTCAGGCGAGTGGCAATCAGCCCCAGCATTTT. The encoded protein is CASSTHVQASGNQPQHF.

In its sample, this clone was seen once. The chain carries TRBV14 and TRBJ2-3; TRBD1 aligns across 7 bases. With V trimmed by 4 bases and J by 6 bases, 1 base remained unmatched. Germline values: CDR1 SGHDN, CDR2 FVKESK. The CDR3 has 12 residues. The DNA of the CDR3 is TGTGCCAGCAGCCTCAGGGGGGATACGCAGTATTTT. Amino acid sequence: CASSLRGDTQYF. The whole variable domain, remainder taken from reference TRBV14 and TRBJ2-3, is EAGVTQFPSHSVIEKGQTVTLRCDPISGHDNLYWYRRVMGKEIKFLLHFVKESKQDESGMPNNRFLAERTGGTYSTLKVQPAELEDSGVYFCASSLRGDTQYFGPGTRLTVL.

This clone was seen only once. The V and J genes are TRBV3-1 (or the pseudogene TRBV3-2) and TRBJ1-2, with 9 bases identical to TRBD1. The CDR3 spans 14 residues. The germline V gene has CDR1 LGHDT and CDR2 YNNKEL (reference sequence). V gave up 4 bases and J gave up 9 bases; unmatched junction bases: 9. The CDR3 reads CASSRRDRAVSYTF. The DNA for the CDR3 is TGTGCCAGCAGCCGTCGGGACAGGGCCGTTAGCTACACCTTC.

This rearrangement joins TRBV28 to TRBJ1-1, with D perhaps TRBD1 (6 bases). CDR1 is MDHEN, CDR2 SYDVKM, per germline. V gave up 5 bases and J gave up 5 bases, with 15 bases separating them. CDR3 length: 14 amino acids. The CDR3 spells CASSADRTRTEAFF. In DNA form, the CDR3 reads TGTGCCAGCAGTGCCGACAGGACGAGGACTGAAGCTTTCTTT.

DNA of the CDR3: TGCAGCGTCTTGACAGGACGGCAGCCCCAGCATTTT. It yields the protein CSVLTGRQPQHF. The genes are TRBV29-1 and TRBJ1-5; TRBD1 might be the D (6 bases). The CDR3 is 12 amino acids. Germline V gene lookup returns CDR1 SQVTM and CDR2 ANQGSEA. V lost 6 bases and J lost 7, with 13 bases in between.

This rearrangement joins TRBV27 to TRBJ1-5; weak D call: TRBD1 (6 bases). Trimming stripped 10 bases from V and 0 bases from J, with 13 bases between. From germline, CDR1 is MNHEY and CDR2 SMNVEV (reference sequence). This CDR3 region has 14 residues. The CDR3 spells CATSQGVSNQPQHF. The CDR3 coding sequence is TGTGCCACATCACAGGGAGTTAGCAATCAGCCCCAGCATTTT.

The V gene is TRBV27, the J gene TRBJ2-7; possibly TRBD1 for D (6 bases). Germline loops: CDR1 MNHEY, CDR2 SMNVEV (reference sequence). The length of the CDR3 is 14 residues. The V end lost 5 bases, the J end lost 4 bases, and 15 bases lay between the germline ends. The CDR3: CASSPGTPFYEQYF. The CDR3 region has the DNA TGTGCCAGCAGTCCCGGGACACCTTTTTACGAGCAGTACTTC.

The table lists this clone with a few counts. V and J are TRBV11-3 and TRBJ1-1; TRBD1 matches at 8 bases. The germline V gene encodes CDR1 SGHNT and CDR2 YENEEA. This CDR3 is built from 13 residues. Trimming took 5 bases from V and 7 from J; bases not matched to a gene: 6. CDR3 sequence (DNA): TGTGCCAGCAGCCCACAGGGGGAAGGTGAAGCTTTCTTT. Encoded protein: CASSPQGEGEAFF.

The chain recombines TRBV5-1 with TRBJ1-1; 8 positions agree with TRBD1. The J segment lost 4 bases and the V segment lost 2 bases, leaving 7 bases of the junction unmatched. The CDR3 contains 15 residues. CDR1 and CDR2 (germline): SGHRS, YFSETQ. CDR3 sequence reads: CASSLLQGVGTEAFF. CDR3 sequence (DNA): TGCGCCAGCAGCTTATTACAGGGGGTCGGCACTGAAGCTTTCTTT.

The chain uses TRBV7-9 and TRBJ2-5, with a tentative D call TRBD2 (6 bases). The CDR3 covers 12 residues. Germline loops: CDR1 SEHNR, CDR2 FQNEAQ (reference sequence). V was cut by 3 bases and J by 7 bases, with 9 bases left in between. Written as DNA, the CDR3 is TGTGCCAGCAGCTTTCCAGCGGGGACCCAGTACTTC. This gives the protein CASSFPAGTQYF.